These 2 T cell receptor beta chains were all obtained from the same sample, sequenced in a study of blood T cell repertoires in COVID-19. Clones were read by immunoSEQ multiplex PCR, and TCRdb kept only the in-frame ones, dropping some. The sample holds 150,000 or so clones, roughly four fifths seen once. Material for sequencing was peripheral blood. The receptors were gathered from a human donor with acute or convalescent COVID-19. The donor label of this sample is uncertain.

V is TRBV7-8 and J is TRBJ2-7, with TRBD1 as a possible D gene (7 bases). V was trimmed by 4 bases and J by 5 bases, leaving 21 bases between them. Germline V gene data show CDR1 as SGHVS and CDR2 as FQNEAQ. This CDR3 has 16 residues. The CDR3 sequence is CASSSRRRGLSNEQYF. The CDR3 bases are TGTGCCAGCAGCTCAAGACGGAGGGGGCTTTCCAACGAGCAGTACTTC.

The gene calls are TRBV5-1 and TRBJ1-2; TRBD1 aligns across 11 bases. Germline loops: CDR1 SGHRS, CDR2 YFSETQ. V dropped 4 bases and J dropped 8; count of bases not matched to a gene: 4. There are 13 residues in the CDR3. This CDR3 reads CASSVGTGGGYTF. The DNA for the CDR3 is TGCGCCAGCAGCGTGGGGACAGGGGGAGGCTACACCTTC.